This T cell receptor (beta chain) was captured by sequencing in a study of T cell clones after liver transplantation. Overall study context: TCRbeta sequencing after a pre-transplant mixed lymphocyte reaction identified graft-donor-reactive clones, later tracked in post-transplant blood. Pre-transplant mixed lymphocyte reactions yielded third-party-reactive TCRbeta sequences as comparators for graft-donor-reactive sequences.

Sorting of unstimulated PBMCs yielded separate CD3+CD4+ and CD3+CD8+ fractions. Assay used: immunoSEQ multiplex PCR; TCRdb lists only in-frame clones, some missing. This sample has tens of thousands of clones; about 84% occur once, and the top ten carry 0.47%. This clone was picked up one time. Germline V CDR1 and CDR2: WNHNN, SYGVQD (reference sequence). V was pared by 3 bases and J by 1 base, with 2 bases of the junction left unmatched. The CDR3 has 14 amino acids. The receptor comes from a human patient who received a liver transplant. The graft donor may be the source of some T cells. This sequence joins TRBV10-1 and TRBJ2-5; TRBD1 agrees at 7 bases. Here the sequenced sample was CD4+ T cells from blood, taken around 42 months after liver transplant. The CDR3 protein is CASSEGGSQETQYF. The CDR3 DNA sequence: TGCGCCAGCAGTGAAGGGGGCTCCCAAGAGACCCAGTACTTC.